This entry is about one TCR beta chain. Its antigen is unknown. This entry is derived from a study of cytomegalovirus exposure and HLA in healthy donors. Study summary: Within the Caucasian-associated ancestry cluster were under 85% of the roughly 400 genotyped donors. General observations from the study: Per published accounts, TCR beta sequences correctly predicted the HLA-A and HLA-B alleles of most subjects. Published work reported that the classifier diagnosed cytomegalovirus status with high specificity and sensitivity.

PCR was performed using 60 Vbeta and 13 Jbeta primers. Clones were read by immunoSEQ multiplex PCR, and TCRdb kept only the in-frame ones, dropping some. This sample yields 100,000 to 150,000 clones, of which about three quarters are seen a single time; about 1.6% belongs to the top ten. V gave up 7 bases and J gave up 3 bases; unmatched junction bases: 11. The germline CDR1 and CDR2 sequences are GTSNPN and SVGIG (reference sequence). The CDR3 is 15 residues long. The sequencing sample was made of PBMCs. The TCR originated in a woman aged 18-29 years in good health and CMV-seronegative. The V and J genes are TRBV30 and TRBJ2-1; 8 nucleotides match TRBD2. DNA of the CDR3: TGTGCCTCGCGGGGACTAGGGGGAGGCTACAATGAGCAGTTCTTC. Encoded protein: CASRGLGGGYNEQFF.